This TCR beta chain derives from a study of cytomegalovirus exposure and HLA in healthy donors. At the level of the study: A prior study identified 120 million or so unique TCR beta sequences from about 179 million T cells.

Comments on this clone: Its antigen is unknown.

60 Vbeta and 13 Jbeta primers were used in PCR. Method: immunoSEQ multiplex PCR; TCRdb's copy keeps in-frame clones and lacks some. The top ten clones hold 2.5% to 3.5% of a sample with 130,000 to 150,000 clones, around 79% of them seen once. Trimming cost V 4 bases and J 6 bases; bases outside gene matches: 2. Looked up from germline, CDR1 is SNHLY and CDR2 is FYNNEI. The CDR3 extends over 13 amino acids. The study, taken as a whole, reports: Exclusion applied to some V segments, including TRBV6-2 and TRBV6-3, as they were indistinguishable. Analysis performed later found about 18,000 TCR beta sequences associated with HLA alleles at 0.05 false discovery rate. Reportedly, a later analysis found an Asian-associated ancestry cluster had fewer N-insertions than the roughly 630-donor mean.

This chain links TRBV2 with TRBJ1-1; 10 bases align to TRBD1. The sample taken for sequencing was PBMCs. The source of this sequence is a male donor in good health and CMV-seronegative. The DNA for the CDR3 is TGTGCCAGCAGTGGGGACAGGGGTTCTGAAGCTTTCTTT. It yields the protein CASSGDRGSEAFF. The variable domain in full, completed from reference TRBV2 and TRBJ1-1, reads EPEVTQTPSHQVTQMGQEVILRCVPISNHLYFYWYRQILGQKVEFLVSFYNNEISEKSEIFDDQFSVERPDGSNFTLKIRSTKLEDSAMYFCASSGDRGSEAFFGQGTRLTVV.